This T cell receptor (beta chain) was found in a study of blood T cells in healthy people across ages. Study-wide points: The unsorted PBMCs prevented any conclusive comparison of naive versus antigen-experienced cells. A strong correlation was seen between TCR beta diversity and naive T cell percentage.

The germline V gene has CDR1 LGHNA and CDR2 YNFKEQ. The CDR3 contains 16 residues. Unmatched junction bases numbered 11, after V lost 1 base and J lost 6 bases. Through a sample-barcoded 5' primer and a J-beta primer mix, a second PCR was run for about 6 to 11 cycles. TCRdb itself ran the 5' RACE reads through MiXCR, one entry per CDR3 protein. The sample yields around 1.5 million distinct CDR3 sequences, approximately 42% seen once. On this clonotype: Its target is not known.

There were at least 6 micrograms of total RNA extracted from every sample. The sample comprised blood. The TCR comes from a young woman in good health. The rearrangement uses TRBV4-2 and TRBJ2-7; 8 bases match TRBD2. The CDR3 protein is CASSQVMPSGPGEQYF. The CDR3 DNA is TGTGCCAGCAGCCAAGTCATGCCTAGCGGGCCGGGCGAGCAGTACTTC.